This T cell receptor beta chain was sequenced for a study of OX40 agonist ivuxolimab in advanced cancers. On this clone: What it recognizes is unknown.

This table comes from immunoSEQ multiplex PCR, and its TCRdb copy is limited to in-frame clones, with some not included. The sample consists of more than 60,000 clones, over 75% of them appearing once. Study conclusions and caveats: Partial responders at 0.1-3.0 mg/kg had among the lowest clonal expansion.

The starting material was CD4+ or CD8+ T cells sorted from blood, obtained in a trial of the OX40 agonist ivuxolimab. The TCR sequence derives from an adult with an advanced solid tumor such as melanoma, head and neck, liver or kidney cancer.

The CDR3 coding sequence is TGTGCCTGGGCCCTGGGGGTCACCACAGATACGCAGTATTTT. Its translation: CAWALGVTTDTQYF. The chain combines TRBV30 with TRBJ2-3; TRBD1 or TRBD2 may be the D gene (5 bases each). The CDR3 loop spans 14 amino acids. The ends were cut back, 5 bases at V and 2 bases at J, with 14 bases in the middle. Germline V gene sequence: CDR1 GTSNPN, CDR2 SVGIG (reference sequence).